This T cell receptor (beta chain) was recorded in a study of blood T cell repertoires in COVID-19. The wider study: The origin of the acute and convalescent COVID-19 samples was the United States, Italy and Spain.

The CDR3 runs 14 residues. Germline CDR1 and CDR2: SGHNT and YENEEA. The ends were cut back, 4 bases at V and 3 bases at J, with 10 bases in the middle. Using immunoSEQ multiplex PCR, the repertoire was profiled, and TCRdb retains in-frame clones only, with some absent. The sample lists roughly 230,000 clones, about 80% occurring once. The V call is TRBV11-3, the J call TRBJ1-3, with D possibly being TRBD1 (5 bases). Sequencing input: peripheral blood. The receptor was isolated from a man aged 45-65 years with active or convalescent COVID-19. The CDR3 nucleotides are TGTGCCAGCAGCTCCGCGACAGATGGAAACACCATATATTTT. Translation gives CASSSATDGNTIYF.